The clone carrying this TCR beta chain was seen only a few times. All donors were healthy, and all were Caucasian. This specimen belongs to a study of identical twins. The ends lost 5 bases at V and 5 bases at J; junction bases unmatched: 5. The CDR3 has 15 residues. A single record per CDR3 protein comes from TCRdb applying MiXCR to the 5' RACE reads. The sample comprises 450,000 or so distinct CDR3 sequences, roughly an eighth of which are singletons, and about 1% rests with the top ten. These sequences were also reported in another study, on yellow fever vaccine responses in identical twins.

This clonotype was obtained from a woman aged 18-29 years in good health. This rearrangement joins TRBV12-3 or TRBV12-4 to TRBJ2-7; TRBD2 matches 14 bases. Source material: CD4+ T cells sorted from blood. DNA for the CDR3: TGTGCCAGCAGTCCCCGGGGACTAGCGGGGGACGAGCAGTACTTC. The encoded protein is CASSPRGLAGDEQYF.